This passage covers 32 T cell receptor beta chains from one sample sequenced in a study of blood T cell repertoires in COVID-19. Only in-frame clones appear in the TCRdb table, and some are missing; sequencing was by immunoSEQ multiplex PCR. The sample includes more than 60,000 clones, approximately 89% of them seen just once. What was sequenced was peripheral blood. These receptors were taken from a woman in her forties or fifties with active COVID-19.

The rearrangement uses TRBV18 and TRBJ2-4, with TRBD1 identical over 10 bases. The CDR3 is made up of 14 amino acids. The germline CDR1 and CDR2 sequences are KGHSH and LQKENI. The junction had 5 bases not matched to a gene; V was cut back by 4 bases and J by 8 bases. CDR3 DNA: TGTGCCAGCTCACTCCGGGGGACAGGGGACATTCAGTACTTC. As protein: CASSLRGTGDIQYF. The full variable domain, with the rest looked up from reference TRBV18 and TRBJ2-4, is NAGVMQNPRHLVRRRGQEARLRCSPMKGHSHVYWYRQLPEEGLKFMVYLQKENIIDESGMPKERFSAEFPKEGPSILRIQQVVRGDSAAYFCASSLRGTGDIQYFGAGTRLSVL.

This chain uses TRBV19 with TRBJ2-5; TRBD1 agrees at 9 bases. CDR3 length: 14 amino acids. Germline CDR1 and CDR2: LNHDA and SQIVND (reference sequence). The V and J ends lost 4 bases and 5 bases, in that order; junction bases with no gene match: 5. CDR3 coding DNA: TGTGCCAGTAGTACACAGGGGGCACGGGAGACCCAGTACTTC. Translating it yields CASSTQGARETQYF.

The V call is TRBV5-5, the J call TRBJ2-5; TRBD2 agrees at 10 bases. The CDR3 loop spans 16 amino acids. J gave up 1 base and V 10 bases, and 13 bases lay outside the gene matches. Germline V gene sequence: CDR1 SGHKS, CDR2 YYEKEE (reference sequence). The CDR3 region has the DNA TGTGCCCACGGAGCTAGCGGGAGTAAGGGCCAAGAGACCCAGTACTTC. Its translation: CAHGASGSKGQETQYF.

This chain connects TRBV7-3 to TRBJ2-1; tentatively, D is TRBD2 (5 bases). The CDR3 length is 15 residues. Germline V lookup: CDR1 SGHTA, CDR2 FQGTGA. Trimming left V 2 bases short and J 8 bases short, with 16 bases between. Here the CDR3 DNA reads TGTGCCAGCAGCTTAGGGAGATCGAGCGTCGATGAGCAGTTCTTC. Translation: CASSLGRSSVDEQFF.

CDR3 region: CATQQGNQPQHF. The CDR3, as DNA: TGTGCCACCCAACAGGGAAATCAGCCCCAGCATTTT. This chain connects TRBV10-3 to TRBJ1-5; TRBD1 might be the D (6 bases). Per germline, CDR1 ENHRY and CDR2 SYGVKD. CDR3 length: 12 amino acids. The ends were cut back, 10 bases at V and 4 bases at J, with 11 bases in the middle.

V usage is TRBV2 and J usage is TRBJ2-7; tentative D call: TRBD1 (5 bases). Germline loops: CDR1 SNHLY, CDR2 FYNNEI. The ends were cut back, 5 bases at V and 7 bases at J, with 12 bases in the middle. CDR3 length: 12 residues. CDR3 bases: TGTGCCAGCAGTACAGGTTCAAGAGAGCAGTACTTC. Its translation: CASSTGSREQYF.

This chain joins TRBV5-1 and TRBJ2-1; maybe TRBD1 (6 bases). CDR1 SGHRS and CDR2 YFSETQ come from the germline V gene. The CDR3 sequence is 16 residues long. With 0 bases removed from V and 2 bases from J, the gap between germline ends came to 12 bases. The CDR3 DNA sequence: TGCGCCAGCAGCTTGGTGGGACAAACCACCTACAATGAGCAGTTCTTC. Protein product: CASSLVGQTTYNEQFF.

The chain combines TRBV29-1 with TRBJ2-5; possibly TRBD1 for D (6 bases). This CDR3 is built from 12 residues. V lost 7 bases to trimming and J lost 2 bases, with 11 bases between them. The germline CDR1 and CDR2 sequences are SQVTM and ANQGSEA. The CDR3 region is CSAGQLQETQYF. DNA for the CDR3: TGCAGCGCAGGACAGTTACAAGAGACCCAGTACTTC.

The chain combines TRBV28 with TRBJ1-4; a weak D match, TRBD1 (6 bases). In germline, CDR1 is MDHEN, CDR2 SYDVKM. Trimming removed 5 bases at V and 3 bases at J, with 13 bases between. This CDR3 comprises 15 residues. The CDR3 spells CASSRTGYSNEKLFF. The CDR3 coding sequence is TGTGCCAGCAGTCGAACAGGGTATTCTAATGAAAAACTGTTTTTT.

This chain uses TRBV18 with TRBJ2-1; 11 bases map to TRBD2. Germline values: CDR1 KGHSH, CDR2 LQKENI. CDR3 size: 15 residues. V shed 3 bases and J 2 bases; nucleotides not matched to a gene: 0. CDR3 nucleotides: TGTGCCAGCTCACCGGGACTAGCGGCCTACAATGAGCAGTTCTTC. Protein: CASSPGLAAYNEQFF.

This chain connects TRBV28 to TRBJ2-5, with TRBD2 matching over 11 bases. Germline V gene data show CDR1 as MDHEN and CDR2 as SYDVKM. With V trimmed by 5 bases and J by 5 bases, 10 bases remained unmatched. The CDR3 extends over 16 amino acids. CDR3 nucleotide sequence: TGTGCCAGCAGTCCAGGAACTAGCGGGGGTCGGGAGACCCAGTACTTC. This translates into CASSPGTSGGRETQYF.

This clone occurred once. This sample includes further DNA sequences coding for the same CDR3. V is TRBV7-8 and J is TRBJ1-5; maybe TRBD1 (6 bases). This CDR3 spans 14 amino acids. The germline CDR1 and CDR2 sequences are SGHVS and FQNEAQ. With 6 bases removed from V and 1 base from J, the gap between germline ends came to 10 bases. The CDR3 is CASRQGASNQPQHF. The CDR3 nucleotides read TGTGCCAGCAGACAGGGCGCGAGCAATCAGCCCCAGCATTTT.

This clone has just a few counts. The genes are TRBV28 and TRBJ2-2; 9 positions match TRBD1. Trimming took 4 bases from V and 6 from J; bases not matched to a gene: 6. The CDR3 runs 15 residues. Germline V lookup: CDR1 MDHEN, CDR2 SYDVKM. The CDR3 coding sequence is TGTGCCAGCAGTTCGGGACAGGGAATCTCCGGGGAGCTGTTTTTT. This gives the protein CASSSGQGISGELFF.

The V gene is TRBV9, the J gene TRBJ2-1; TRBD2 is a possible D gene (6 bases). In germline, CDR1 is SGDLS, CDR2 YYNGEE. The CDR3 loop spans 16 amino acids. V was shortened by 2 bases and J by 2 bases, with 14 bases between the two germline ends. DNA of the CDR3: TGTGCCAGCAGCGTGGTTAGCGGAGGGGCCTACAATGAGCAGTTCTTC. As protein: CASSVVSGGAYNEQFF.

The rearrangement joins TRBV7-9 to TRBJ1-3; TRBD1 might be the D (6 bases). CDR3 size: 17 residues. Looked up from germline, CDR1 is SEHNR and CDR2 is FQNEAQ (reference sequence). Between the trimmed V and J ends, which lost 5 bases and 0 bases, there was a span of 17 bases. The CDR3 DNA is TGTGCCAGCAGCCGGCTCGGACAGTTAATCTCTGGAAACACCATATATTTT. Its protein is CASSRLGQLISGNTIYF.

The chain combines TRBV24-1 with TRBJ2-5; D may be TRBD1 (5 bases). Germline CDR1 reads KGHDR; CDR2 reads SFDVKD. This CDR3 contains 14 residues. V was clipped by 2 bases and J by 1 base, with 7 bases between them. The CDR3 reads CATSDSGIQETQYF. DNA of the CDR3: TGTGCCACCAGTGATTCAGGGATCCAAGAGACCCAGTACTTC.

The chain links TRBV19 to TRBJ2-6; D ambiguous. Germline loops: CDR1 LNHDA, CDR2 SQIVND (reference sequence). Trimming stripped 2 bases from V and 1 base from J, with 9 bases between. CDR3 size: 16 residues. The CDR3 nucleotides are TGTGCCAGTAGTATAAATTCGCGGTCTGGGGCCAACGTCCTGACTTTC. Its protein product is CASSINSRSGANVLTF.

The chain couples TRBV30 to TRBJ2-3, with 9 bases that match TRBD2. V trimming: 1 base; J trimming: 4 bases; junction bases outside the gene matches: 12. The germline V gene encodes CDR1 GTSNPN and CDR2 SVGIG (reference sequence). The CDR3 contains 17 residues. The CDR3 nucleotides read TGTGCCTGGAGTGCCCCCCTTATAGCGGGAGCCCCAGATACGCAGTATTTT. This translates into CAWSAPLIAGAPDTQYF.

The gene calls are TRBV30 and TRBJ2-1; 11 bases are shared with TRBD2. The CDR3 totals 19 residues. With V trimmed by 0 bases and J by 10 bases, 20 bases remained unmatched. CDR1 GTSNPN and CDR2 SVGIG come from the germline V gene (reference sequence). CDR3 sequence reads: CAWSVIDLNPSGRLEEQFF. In nucleotides, the CDR3 is TGTGCCTGGAGTGTAATTGACCTGAACCCTAGCGGGAGGTTGGAAGAGCAGTTCTTC.

This clone was picked up a small number of times. The chain links TRBV28 to TRBJ1-3; TRBD1 is a possible D gene (6 bases). The CDR3 contains 19 residues. Germline CDR1 and CDR2: MDHEN and SYDVKM. Trimming shortened V by 7 bases and J by 1 base, and 26 bases separated the two germline ends. This CDR3 reads CASKSTGKGWVKSGNTIYF. CDR3 nucleotides: TGTGCCAGCAAATCCACAGGGAAAGGATGGGTTAAGTCTGGAAACACCATATATTTT.

The rearrangement joins TRBV19 to TRBJ1-2; weak D call: TRBD1 (5 bases). V was cut by 3 bases and J by 4 bases, with 9 bases left in between. The germline V gene has CDR1 LNHDA and CDR2 SQIVND (reference sequence). The length of the CDR3 is 13 residues. The CDR3 region has the DNA TGTGCCAGTAGTATCTCCCAGGGCTATGGCTACACCTTC. This sequence encodes CASSISQGYGYTF. The full variable domain, with the rest looked up from reference TRBV19 and TRBJ1-2, is DGGITQSPKYLFRKEGQNVTLSCEQNLNHDAMYWYRQDPGQGLRLIYYSQIVNDFQKGDIAEGYSVSREKKESFPLTVTSAQKNPTAFYLCASSISQGYGYTFGSGTRLTVV.

The chain has TRBV24-1 and TRBJ1-2; TRBD1 agrees at 11 bases. The CDR3 runs to 16 residues. Trimming removed 4 bases from V and 6 bases from J; junction bases left unmatched: 9. In germline, CDR1 is KGHDR, CDR2 SFDVKD. The CDR3 nucleotides are TGTGCCACCAGTGACCTCTCGGACAGGGGGCGCGATGGCTACACCTTC. Protein sequence: CATSDLSDRGRDGYTF.

This clone was detected only once. The chain is built from TRBV5-1 and TRBJ2-2; D gene uncertain. V was shortened by 4 bases and J by 5 bases, with 9 bases between the two germline ends. In germline, CDR1 is SGHRS, CDR2 YFSETQ. The CDR3 loop spans 13 amino acids. The CDR3 DNA reads TGCGCCAGCAGCATCGGTTCAACCGGGGAGCTGTTTTTT. Translated: CASSIGSTGELFF.

V gene TRBV18 combines with J gene TRBJ2-2, with 9 positions matching TRBD2. Germline CDR1 reads KGHSH; CDR2 reads LQKENI. J lost 5 bases, V lost 1 base, and 5 bases had no gene match. The CDR3 is 16 amino acids. CDR3 residues: CASSPQLAGQTGELFF. DNA of the CDR3: TGTGCCAGCTCACCACAACTAGCGGGCCAGACCGGGGAGCTGTTTTTT.

The chain carries TRBV15 and TRBJ1-1, with D perhaps TRBD1 (6 bases). This CDR3 has 14 amino acids. Trimming cost V 0 bases and J 7 bases, with 12 bases left between them. Germline V lookup: CDR1 LNHNV, CDR2 YYDKDF (reference sequence). Written as DNA, the CDR3 is TGTGCCACCAGCAGAGAGGGGTTGACAGGTGAAGCTTTCTTT. The encoded protein is CATSREGLTGEAFF.

The V and J genes are TRBV28 and TRBJ2-1; 7 bases map to TRBD1. Germline-derived CDR1 and CDR2 are MDHEN and SYDVKM. After removal of 5 bases from V and 4 bases from J, the junction contained 5 bases not matched to a gene. This CDR3 contains 14 residues. The CDR3 DNA reads as TGTGCCAGCAGTATGACAGGGCTTTACAATGAGCAGTTCTTC. This sequence encodes CASSMTGLYNEQFF. Drawing the rest from reference TRBV28 and TRBJ2-1, the complete variable domain is DVKVTQSSRYLVKRTGEKVFLECVQDMDHENMFWYRQDPGLGLRLIYFSYDVKMKEKGDIPEGYSVSREKKERFSLILESASTNQTSMYLCASSMTGLYNEQFFGPGTRLTVL.

The chain joins TRBV5-8 to TRBJ2-7; possible D gene TRBD1, 5 bases. V lost 4 bases and J 2 bases, leaving 13 bases between the germline ends. The CDR3 contains 14 residues. CDR1 is SGHTS and CDR2 is YDEGEE in the germline V gene. CDR3 residues: CASSRMTVTYEQYF. CDR3 DNA sequence: TGTGCCAGCAGCCGTATGACAGTTACCTACGAGCAGTACTTC.

V and J are TRBV19 and TRBJ1-6, with D unresolved. The CDR3 runs 12 residues. The V end lost 7 bases, the J end lost 5 bases, and 6 bases lay between the germline ends. CDR1 and CDR2 from the germline V gene are LNHDA and SQIVND (reference sequence). The CDR3 here is CASNGDNSPLHF. DNA for the CDR3: TGTGCCAGTAACGGGGATAATTCACCCCTCCACTTT.

The chain uses TRBV18 and TRBJ1-1; D might be TRBD1 (5 bases). The CDR3 has 16 amino acids. Trimming cost V 2 bases and J 6 bases, with 19 bases left between them. Germline CDR1 is KGHSH and CDR2 is LQKENI. CDR3 sequence reads: CASSPSEVGGWSEAFF. The CDR3 coding sequence is TGTGCCAGCTCACCATCTGAGGTCGGGGGGTGGTCTGAAGCTTTCTTT.

This chain uses TRBV7-9 with TRBJ2-1; no firm D call. The CDR3 length is 10 residues. V lost 4 bases and J lost 10, with 5 bases in between. CDR1 and CDR2 (germline): SEHNR, FQNEAQ (reference sequence). The CDR3 loop reads CASSWPEQFF. The DNA of the CDR3 is TGTGCCAGCAGCTGGCCGGAGCAGTTCTTC. The full variable domain, its missing parts supplied by reference TRBV7-9 and TRBJ2-1, is DTGVSQNPRHKITKRGQNVTFRCDPISEHNRLYWYRQTLGQGPEFLTYFQNEAQLEKSRLLSDRFSAERPKGSFSTLEIQRTEQGDSAMYLCASSWPEQFFGPGTRLTVL.

This clone has only one observation. This chain uses TRBV5-6 with TRBJ2-1; tentatively, D is TRBD2 (6 bases). Germline CDR1 is SGHDT and CDR2 is YYEEEE. The germline V and J ends were trimmed by 3 bases and 2 bases, with 18 bases remaining between them. The CDR3 runs 17 residues. The CDR3 nucleotides read TGTGCCAGCAGCTGGAGGGGTCGGAAATTCACCTACAATGAGCAGTTCTTC. As protein: CASSWRGRKFTYNEQFF.

This clone turned up a few times. The chain combines TRBV19 with TRBJ2-5, with 7 bases that match TRBD2. This CDR3 contains 14 residues. Germline trimming cut 3 bases from V and 5 bases from J; bases unmatched to any gene: 6. Germline V lookup: CDR1 LNHDA, CDR2 SQIVND (reference sequence). The DNA for the CDR3 is TGTGCCAGTAGTATGGGGAGGGTCTGGGAGACCCAGTACTTC. Translating it yields CASSMGRVWETQYF.